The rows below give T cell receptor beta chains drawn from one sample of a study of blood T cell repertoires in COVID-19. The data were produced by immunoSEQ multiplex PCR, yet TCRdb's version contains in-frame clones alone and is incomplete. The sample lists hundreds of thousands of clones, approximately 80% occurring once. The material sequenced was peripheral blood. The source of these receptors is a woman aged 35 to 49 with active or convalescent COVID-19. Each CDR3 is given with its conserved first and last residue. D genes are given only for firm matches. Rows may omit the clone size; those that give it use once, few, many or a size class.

DNA: TGTGCCAGCAGCTTAAACCCGGGGGACACTGAAGCTTTCTTT
CDR3: CASSLNPGDTEAFF
V: TRBV7-3
size: -
D: -
J: TRBJ1-1

DNA: TGTGCCACCAGTGATGCCGGGACTAGCAGGGAGACCCAGTACTTC
CDR3: CATSDAGTSRETQYF
V: TRBV24-1
size: -
D: TRBD2
J: TRBJ2-5

DNA: TGTGCCAGCAGCATTATTAGCGGGGCGGCCGGGGAGCTGTTTTTT
CDR3: CASSIISGAAGELFF
V: TRBV6-2/TRBV6-3
size: once
D: TRBD2
J: TRBJ2-2

DNA: TGTGCCAGCAGAGTCGGAGGGAGCTATGGCTACACCTTC
CDR3: CASRVGGSYGYTF
V: TRBV6-5
size: few
D: -
J: TRBJ1-2

DNA: TGTGCCAGCAGCTTTCTACTCCAAGAGACCCAGTACTTC
CDR3: CASSFLLQETQYF
V: TRBV5-4
size: -
D: -
J: TRBJ2-5

DNA: TGTGCCAGCAGTTACCAACGACAAACTAGCACAGATACGCAGTATTTT
CDR3: CASSYQRQTSTDTQYF
V: TRBV6-5
size: -
D: -
J: TRBJ2-3

DNA: TGTGCCAGCAGACCAACTAGCGGGGGGGCATTGGATACGCAGTATTTT
CDR3: CASRPTSGGALDTQYF
V: TRBV9
size: few
D: TRBD2
J: TRBJ2-3

DNA: TGTGCCAGCAGCGTAGCCGGGACAGTCGGAGGAAATGAGCAGTTCTTC
CDR3: CASSVAGTVGGNEQFF
V: TRBV9
size: -
D: TRBD1
J: TRBJ2-1

DNA: TGTGCCAGCAGCGGACAGGGTTTGGATTCACCCCTCCACTTT
CDR3: CASSGQGLDSPLHF
V: TRBV11-1
size: few
D: TRBD1
J: TRBJ1-6

DNA: TGTGCCAGCAGCTTAGGGACAGGCTTCATGAACACTGAAGCTTTCTTT
CDR3: CASSLGTGFMNTEAFF
V: TRBV7-9
size: few
D: TRBD1
J: TRBJ1-1

DNA: TGTGCCAGCAGCCCACGGGTTTCTGGGGCCAACGTCCTGACTTTC
CDR3: CASSPRVSGANVLTF
V: TRBV13
size: -
D: -
J: TRBJ2-6

DNA: TGTGCCAGCCAGCATAGCGGGGGACAGACCCAGTACTTC
CDR3: CASQHSGGQTQYF
V: TRBV24-1
size: few
D: TRBD2
J: TRBJ2-5

DNA: TGTGCCAGCAGCCCCGGGACTAGCGCGAACACCGGGGAGCTGTTTTTT
CDR3: CASSPGTSANTGELFF
V: TRBV7-6
size: few
D: TRBD2
J: TRBJ2-2

DNA: TGTGCCAGCAGCTTATCTTGGCGGGGGAGCACAGATACGCAGTATTTT
CDR3: CASSLSWRGSTDTQYF
V: TRBV7-9
size: -
D: TRBD2
J: TRBJ2-3

DNA: TGTGCCAGCAGTTACCAGGGGTTCGAGCAGTACTTC
CDR3: CASSYQGFEQYF
V: TRBV6-5
size: once
D: -
J: TRBJ2-7

DNA: TGTGCCAGCAGCCCAACCGACAGGCGGAACTATGGCTACACCTTC
CDR3: CASSPTDRRNYGYTF
V: TRBV28
size: few
D: -
J: TRBJ1-2

DNA: TGTGCCAGCAGCCTGAGCGGTGGCTACACCTTC
CDR3: CASSLSGGYTF
V: TRBV5-6
size: -
D: -
J: TRBJ1-2

DNA: TGTGCCAGCTCACCACGGCTGGACACTGAAGCTTTCTTT
CDR3: CASSPRLDTEAFF
V: TRBV18
size: -
D: -
J: TRBJ1-1

DNA: TGTGCCAGCAACCTCAGACAGAGATACTATGGCTACACCTTC
CDR3: CASNLRQRYYGYTF
V: TRBV2
size: -
D: -
J: TRBJ1-2

DNA: TGTGCCAGCAGCTTAGATCCAACGTTCCGGGGCTACACCTTC
CDR3: CASSLDPTFRGYTF
V: TRBV11-2
size: -
D: -
J: TRBJ1-2

DNA: TGTGCCAGCAGTTCAGGCCAGGGGAGGGTGGACACTGAAGCTTTCTTT
CDR3: CASSSGQGRVDTEAFF
V: TRBV6-6
size: -
D: -
J: TRBJ1-1

DNA: TGCGCCAGCATGCCCGGCCAGGCCACGAACTATGGCTACACCTTC
CDR3: CASMPGQATNYGYTF
V: TRBV5-1
size: -
D: -
J: TRBJ1-2

DNA: TGTGCCAGCAGTTTACACCAGGATCAAGAGACCCAGTACTTC
CDR3: CASSLHQDQETQYF
V: TRBV28
size: -
D: -
J: TRBJ2-5

DNA: TGTGCCAGCAGTAATCCGGGGACAAACAACTATGGCTACACCTTC
CDR3: CASSNPGTNNYGYTF
V: TRBV2
size: -
D: -
J: TRBJ1-2

DNA: TGTGCCAGCAGCTTGGCCGAGGGGAACACTGAAGCTTTCTTT
CDR3: CASSLAEGNTEAFF
V: TRBV5-4
size: -
D: -
J: TRBJ1-1

DNA: TGTGCCAGCAGCCAAACAGCTGAAGCTTTCTTT
CDR3: CASSQTAEAFF
V: TRBV5-6
size: -
D: -
J: TRBJ1-1

DNA: TGTGCCAGCAGCTTAGGAGGCTGGCCCCTCCACTTT
CDR3: CASSLGGWPLHF
V: TRBV7-9
size: -
D: -
J: TRBJ1-6

DNA: TGTGCCAGCAGCCGAGACTCTGGAAACACCATATATTTT
CDR3: CASSRDSGNTIYF
V: TRBV11-3
size: -
D: -
J: TRBJ1-3

DNA: TGTGCCAGTAGGGATCCCGGGAGGGGGAACTATGGCTACACCTTC
CDR3: CASRDPGRGNYGYTF
V: TRBV19
size: -
D: -
J: TRBJ1-2

DNA: TGTGCCAGCAGCCTCAGCGGGGGCCAGACGTGGGAGCAGTACTTC
CDR3: CASSLSGGQTWEQYF
V: TRBV6-5
size: -
D: TRBD2
J: TRBJ2-7

DNA: TGTGCCAGAAGGGCTGATGGACAGCCCAGGGAGGCTTTCTTT
CDR3: CARRADGQPREAFF
V: TRBV5-3
size: -
D: -
J: TRBJ1-1

DNA: TGCGCCAGCAAAGACAGGGGCCAAGAGACCCAGTACTTC
CDR3: CASKDRGQETQYF
V: TRBV10-2
size: -
D: TRBD1
J: TRBJ2-5

DNA: TGTGCCTGGAGTCCGGGATTCGGGGATTCACCCCTCCACTTT
CDR3: CAWSPGFGDSPLHF
V: TRBV30
size: few
D: -
J: TRBJ1-6

DNA: TGTGCCAGCAGTTTAGGTGGAGGGGGCAAAACCGGGGAGCTGTTTTTT
CDR3: CASSLGGGGKTGELFF
V: TRBV28
size: -
D: -
J: TRBJ2-2

DNA: TGTGCCAGCAGCTTAAGGAGGGGCTCCTCTGGAAACACCATATATTTT
CDR3: CASSLRRGSSGNTIYF
V: TRBV7-6
size: once
D: -
J: TRBJ1-3

DNA: TGTGCCAGCAGTGAATCTGGGACAGTCTATGGCTACACCTTC
CDR3: CASSESGTVYGYTF
V: TRBV6-1
size: -
D: TRBD1
J: TRBJ1-2

DNA: TGTGCCAGTAGTAGCCGCGCAGGGGGCGCATACAATGAGCAGTTCTTC
CDR3: CASSSRAGGAYNEQFF
V: TRBV19
size: few
D: TRBD1
J: TRBJ2-1

DNA: TGTGCCAGCAGCCCCGGGACACCGGTTTCGCCCCAGCATTTT
CDR3: CASSPGTPVSPQHF
V: TRBV3-1/TRBV3-2
size: -
D: -
J: TRBJ1-5

DNA: TGTGCCAGCAGTTTTTTGGGGGGGCCCAATTTCCTATCCGATAATTCACCCCTCCACTTT
CDR3: CASSFLGGPNFLSDNSPLHF
V: TRBV28
size: -
D: -
J: TRBJ1-6

DNA: TGTGCCAGCGACCAAGGCAGGGGAGGAAACACCATATATTTT
CDR3: CASDQGRGGNTIYF
V: TRBV2
size: -
D: -
J: TRBJ1-3

DNA: TGTGCCAGCAGTTACTCTGTTCAGCGGGGGGCGTACAATGAGCAGTTCTTC
CDR3: CASSYSVQRGAYNEQFF
V: TRBV6-2/TRBV6-3
size: once
D: TRBD2
J: TRBJ2-1

DNA: TGTGCCAGCAGCCCCCGGACAGGGAATGGCTACACCTTC
CDR3: CASSPRTGNGYTF
V: TRBV11-2
size: -
D: TRBD1
J: TRBJ1-2

DNA: TGTGCCATCAGTGCCTACAGGGACGGGGGGGGAAACACCATATATTTT
CDR3: CAISAYRDGGGNTIYF
V: TRBV10-3
size: -
D: -
J: TRBJ1-3

DNA: TGTGCCAGCTCACCATTTCCCCGGACAGGGGACACTGAAGCTTTCTTT
CDR3: CASSPFPRTGDTEAFF
V: TRBV18
size: -
D: TRBD1
J: TRBJ1-1

DNA: TGTGCCAGCAGTCCCCCGGGGAGGATTTATGAGCAGTTCTTC
CDR3: CASSPPGRIYEQFF
V: TRBV6-6
size: -
D: -
J: TRBJ2-1

DNA: TGCGCCAGCAGCTGGCTAGCGGGGGGGCGTAATGAGCAGTTCTTC
CDR3: CASSWLAGGRNEQFF
V: TRBV5-1
size: -
D: TRBD2
J: TRBJ2-1

DNA: TGTGCCAGCAGCGGGGGACAGGCCGTACTAGGGGAAAAACTGTTTTTT
CDR3: CASSGGQAVLGEKLFF
V: TRBV7-9
size: -
D: TRBD1
J: TRBJ1-4

DNA: TGTGCCAGCAGCGCGACAGACAATGAGCAGTTCTTC
CDR3: CASSATDNEQFF
V: TRBV6-5
size: -
D: -
J: TRBJ2-1

DNA: TGTGCCAGCAGCGTAGACGGCAGGGTTGACAATGAGCAGTTCTTC
CDR3: CASSVDGRVDNEQFF
V: TRBV9
size: -
D: -
J: TRBJ2-1

DNA: TGTGCCAGTAGGATACAGGGGGCCCCCTATGGCTACACCTTC
CDR3: CASRIQGAPYGYTF
V: TRBV19
size: -
D: TRBD1
J: TRBJ1-2

DNA: TGCAGCGCCCAAAGGGGGGGCGGGGAGCAGTTCTTC
CDR3: CSAQRGGGEQFF
V: TRBV29-1
size: -
D: -
J: TRBJ2-1

DNA: TGTGCCAGCAGCTCCCTAGACAGGGAGGAGGAAGGCTATGGCTACACCTTC
CDR3: CASSSLDREEEGYGYTF
V: TRBV21-1
size: -
D: -
J: TRBJ1-2

DNA: TGTGCCAGCAGCCTTCTCACAGATACGCAGTATTTT
CDR3: CASSLLTDTQYF
V: TRBV3-1/TRBV3-2
size: few
D: -
J: TRBJ2-3

DNA: TGTGCCAGCAGCAGAGACGGAAGGGGGCTGAACACTGAAGCTTTCTTT
CDR3: CASSRDGRGLNTEAFF
V: TRBV21-1
size: -
D: -
J: TRBJ1-1

DNA: TGTGCCTGGAGTGGGGCAGGCAATAATTCACCCCTCCACTTT
CDR3: CAWSGAGNNSPLHF
V: TRBV30
size: -
D: -
J: TRBJ1-6

DNA: TGTGCCAGCAGTCCCCCGGGGGGCCAAGAGACCCAGTACTTC
CDR3: CASSPPGGQETQYF
V: TRBV6-6
size: many
D: TRBD2
J: TRBJ2-5

DNA: TGTGCCTGGAGTGCGGACAGGACCAAAAACATTCAGTACTTC
CDR3: CAWSADRTKNIQYF
V: TRBV30
size: once
D: TRBD1
J: TRBJ2-4